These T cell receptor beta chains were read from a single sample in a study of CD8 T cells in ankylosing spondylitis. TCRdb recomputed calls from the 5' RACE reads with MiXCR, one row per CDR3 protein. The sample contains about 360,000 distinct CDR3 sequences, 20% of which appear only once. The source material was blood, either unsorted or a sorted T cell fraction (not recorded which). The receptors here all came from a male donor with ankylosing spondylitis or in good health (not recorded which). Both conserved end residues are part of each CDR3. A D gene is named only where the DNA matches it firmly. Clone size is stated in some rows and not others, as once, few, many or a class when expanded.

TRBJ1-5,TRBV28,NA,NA,CASGERGNQPQHF,TGTGCCAGCGGTGAGAGGGGGAATCAGCCCCAGCATTTT
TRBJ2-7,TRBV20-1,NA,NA,CSAREFDYEQYF,TGCAGTGCTAGAGAATTCGACTACGAGCAGTACTTC
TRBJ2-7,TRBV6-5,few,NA,CASSYSGETYEQYF,TGTGCCAGCAGTTACTCAGGCGAGACCTACGAGCAGTACTTC
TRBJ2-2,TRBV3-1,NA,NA,CASCQSFRTTNTGELFF,TGTGCCAGCTGCCAATCATTTCGGACTACGAACACCGGGGAGCTGTTTTTT
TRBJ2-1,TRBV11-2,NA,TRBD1,CASSLATGDYNEQFF,TGTGCCAGCAGCTTAGCGACAGGGGATTACAATGAGCAGTTCTTC
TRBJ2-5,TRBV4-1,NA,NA,CASSHLGLEETQYF,TGCGCCAGCAGCCACCTGGGCCTGGAAGAGACCCAGTACTTC
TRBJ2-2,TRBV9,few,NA,CASSVGGSNTGELFF,TGTGCCAGCAGCGTAGGAGGTTCGAACACCGGGGAGCTGTTTTTT
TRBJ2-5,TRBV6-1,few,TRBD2,CASSARLAGAETQYF,TGTGCCAGCAGTGCCCGACTAGCGGGGGCAGAGACCCAGTACTTC
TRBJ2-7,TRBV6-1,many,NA,CASSEIPDRGYEQYF,TGTGCCAGCAGTGAGATACCGGACAGAGGCTACGAGCAGTACTTC
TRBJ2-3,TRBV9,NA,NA,CASSVTREESTDTQYF,TGTGCCAGCAGCGTAACGAGGGAAGAGAGCACAGATACGCAGTATTTT
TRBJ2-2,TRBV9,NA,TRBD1,CASSVGDSKGGELFF,TGTGCCAGCAGCGTAGGGGACAGCAAGGGCGGGGAGCTGTTTTTT
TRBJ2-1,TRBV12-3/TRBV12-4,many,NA,CASSLRGRGESYNEQFF,TGTGCCAGCAGCCTGAGGGGTAGGGGTGAATCCTACAATGAGCAGTTCTTC
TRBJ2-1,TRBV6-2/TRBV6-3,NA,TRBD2,CASIPRELAGINEQFF,TGTGCCAGCATCCCTCGTGAGCTAGCGGGGATCAATGAGCAGTTCTTC
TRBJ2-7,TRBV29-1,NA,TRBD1,CSVEIRDRDYEQYF,TGCAGCGTCGAGATCCGGGACAGGGACTACGAGCAGTACTTC
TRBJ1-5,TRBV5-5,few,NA,CASSLVGAWGNQPQHF,TGTGCCAGCAGCTTGGTAGGGGCATGGGGCAATCAGCCCCAGCATTTT
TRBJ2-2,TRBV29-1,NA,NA,CSVSQGGNTGELFF,TGCAGCGTTAGCCAGGGCGGGAACACCGGGGAGCTGTTTTTT
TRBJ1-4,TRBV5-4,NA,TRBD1,CASSFVGQGETEKLFF,TGTGCCAGCAGCTTTGTGGGACAGGGGGAGACGGAAAAACTGTTTTTT
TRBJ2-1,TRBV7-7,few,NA,CASSLAPGAIEQFF,TGTGCCAGCAGCTTAGCTCCGGGGGCAATTGAGCAGTTCTTC
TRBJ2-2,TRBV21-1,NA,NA,CASSPTGPFF,TGTGCCAGCAGCCCCACGGGACCGTTTTTT
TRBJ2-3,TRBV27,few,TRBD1,CASSWSGTGEDTQYF,TGTGCCAGCAGTTGGAGCGGGACAGGGGAAGATACGCAGTATTTT
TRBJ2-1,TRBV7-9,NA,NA,CASSLAYGPDNEQFF,TGTGCCAGCAGCTTAGCCTACGGGCCCGACAATGAGCAGTTCTTC
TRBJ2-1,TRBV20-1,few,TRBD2,CSGDSGDNEQFF,TGCAGTGGTGATAGCGGGGACAATGAGCAGTTCTTC
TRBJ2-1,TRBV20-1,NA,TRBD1,CSARGGQDYNEQFF,TGCAGTGCTAGAGGGGGACAGGACTACAATGAGCAGTTCTTC
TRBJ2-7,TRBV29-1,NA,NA,CSVEGQDSHYEQYF,TGCAGCGTTGAGGGGCAGGACAGCCACTACGAGCAGTACTTC
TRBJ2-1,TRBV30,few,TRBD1,CALQGGNEQFF,TGTGCCTTACAGGGGGGCAACGAGCAGTTCTTC
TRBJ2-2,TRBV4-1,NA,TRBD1,CASRKTGSDTGELFF,TGCGCCAGCAGAAAGACAGGGTCTGACACCGGGGAGCTGTTTTTT
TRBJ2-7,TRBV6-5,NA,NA,CASSYSAGYEQYF,TGTGCCAGCAGTTACTCAGCGGGTTATGAGCAGTACTTC
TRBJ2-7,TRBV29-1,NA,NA,CSVADGQGEQYF,TGCAGCGTTGCGGACGGTCAAGGAGAGCAGTACTTC
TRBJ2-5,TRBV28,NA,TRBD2,CASRKSGRETQYF,TGTGCCAGTCGGAAGAGCGGGAGAGAGACCCAGTACTTC
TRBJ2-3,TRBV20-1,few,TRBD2,CGGRTSGGYTQYF,TGCGGGGGGAGGACTAGCGGGGGGTATACGCAGTATTTT
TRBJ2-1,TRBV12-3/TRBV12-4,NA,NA,CASTYSLDNEQFF,TGTGCCAGCACCTACAGTCTGGACAATGAGCAGTTCTTC
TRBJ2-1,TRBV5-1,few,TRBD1,CASSYGQGWDNEQFF,TGCGCCAGCAGCTACGGACAGGGTTGGGACAATGAGCAGTTCTTC
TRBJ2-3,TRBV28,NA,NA,CASSKGWDTQYF,TGTGCCAGCAGTAAGGGGTGGGATACGCAGTATTTT
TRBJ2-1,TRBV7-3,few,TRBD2,CASSPSGGAYIEQFF,TGTGCCAGCAGCCCAAGCGGGGGGGCCTACATTGAGCAGTTCTTC
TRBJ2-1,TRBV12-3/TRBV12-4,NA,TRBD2,CASSLSGGADNEQFF,TGTGCCAGCAGTTTGAGCGGGGGGGCGGACAATGAGCAGTTCTTC
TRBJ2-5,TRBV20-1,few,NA,CSARVRAQETQYF,TGCAGTGCTAGAGTTAGAGCCCAAGAGACCCAGTACTTC
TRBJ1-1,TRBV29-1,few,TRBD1,CSVEGQGAEAFF,TGCAGCGTTGAAGGCCAGGGGGCTGAAGCTTTCTTT
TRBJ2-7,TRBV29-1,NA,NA,CSVEGQGPYYEQYF,TGCAGCGTTGAAGGGCAGGGGCCTTACTACGAGCAGTACTTC
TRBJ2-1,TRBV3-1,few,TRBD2,CASSQGPGGPHNEQFF,TGTGCCAGCAGCCAAGGACCGGGGGGGCCCCACAATGAGCAGTTCTTC
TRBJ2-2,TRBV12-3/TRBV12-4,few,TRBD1,CASSATGTGGIGELFF,TGTGCCAGCAGTGCTACCGGGACAGGGGGCATCGGGGAGCTGTTTTTT